The source of this T cell receptor beta chain is a study of blood T cell repertoires in COVID-19. The data were produced by immunoSEQ multiplex PCR, yet TCRdb's version contains in-frame clones alone and is incomplete. The sample lists approximately 100,000 clones, approximately 92% occurring once. Germline CDR1 is SGHDT and CDR2 is YYEEEE. The length of the CDR3 is 14 residues. The ends were cut back, 4 bases at V and 6 bases at J, with 14 bases in the middle. The chain combines TRBV5-6 with TRBJ2-4; a possible D gene is TRBD1 (6 bases). The sequenced material came from peripheral blood. The receptor was isolated from a man between 65 and 85 years old with acute or convalescent COVID-19. CDR3: CASSERGQLNIQYF. The CDR3 DNA is TGTGCCAGCAGCGAACGAGGACAGCTAAACATTCAGTACTTC.